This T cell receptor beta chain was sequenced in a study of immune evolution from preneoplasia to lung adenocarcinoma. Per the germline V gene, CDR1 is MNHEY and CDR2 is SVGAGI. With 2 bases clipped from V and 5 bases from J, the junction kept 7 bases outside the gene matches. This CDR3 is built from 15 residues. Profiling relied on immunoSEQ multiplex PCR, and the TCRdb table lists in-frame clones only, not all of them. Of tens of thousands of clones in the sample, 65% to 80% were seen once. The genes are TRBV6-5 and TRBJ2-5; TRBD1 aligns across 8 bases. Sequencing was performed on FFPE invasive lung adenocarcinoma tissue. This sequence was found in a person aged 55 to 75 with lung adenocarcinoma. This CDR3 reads CASSYGAGGSETQYF. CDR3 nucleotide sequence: TGTGCCAGCAGTTACGGGGCAGGGGGCTCGGAGACCCAGTACTTC.